This TCR beta chain is from a study of T cells after yellow fever vaccination. About the research overall: With SMART-Seq v4 Ultra Low Input, the fractions containing low cell numbers were prepared. Findings and caveats of the study: Overall, a small share of clonotypes was seen in both CD4 and CD8 compartments. Contamination of FACS-sorted repertoires by abundant clonotypes from the bulk population could occur.

As regards this clonotype: Antigen unknown.

Production of TCR cDNA was by 5'RACE template switching, which also added a universal primer site and UMIs. TCRdb re-called the 5' RACE reads through MiXCR, storing one row per CDR3 protein. This table holds some 340,000 distinct CDR3 sequences, about 4% found once. This specimen was PBMCs, taken 5 days after the yellow fever booster vaccination. The sequence was obtained from a man aged 18 to 29 who received the YFV17D yellow fever vaccine.

The CDR3 loop is CAWSEGRAYGYTF. The CDR3 region has the DNA TGTGCCTGGAGCGAGGGCAGAGCCTATGGCTACACCTTC. V usage is TRBV30 and J usage is TRBJ1-2; no firm D call. With 3 bases removed from V and 4 bases from J, the gap between germline ends came to 12 bases. Germline CDR1 GTSNPN, CDR2 SVGIG (reference sequence). The CDR3 length is 13 residues.